This is a list of T cell receptor beta chains from one sample in a study of Graves' ophthalmopathy and Graves' hyperthyroidism. A single record per CDR3 protein comes from TCRdb applying MiXCR to the multiplex PCR reads. The sample carries about 700,000 distinct CDR3 sequences, 40% recorded once. The sample was peripheral blood. The receptors originated from an adult man with Graves' ophthalmopathy. Each CDR3 is given with its conserved first and last residue. D genes are given only for firm matches. Clone sizes are given selectively: once, few, many, or a class where the clone is expanded.

v_gene	d_gene	len	j_gene	abundance	CDR3aa	CDR3nt
TRBV4-2	TRBD1	13	TRBJ1-1	few	CASSPDRDREAFF	TGTGCCAGCAGCCCCGACCGGGACAGAGAAGCTTTCTTT
TRBV10-3	-	13	TRBJ2-2	many	CAINEANTGELFF	TGTGCCATCAACGAAGCGAACACCGGGGAGCTGTTTTTT
TRBV29-1	-	9	TRBJ1-1	-	CSAGDEAFF	TGCAGCGCAGGGGATGAAGCTTTCTTT
TRBV7-9	-	12	TRBJ2-7	-	CASSLGSGERYF	TGTGCCAGCAGCTTAGGATCGGGAGAGCGGTACTTC
TRBV2	TRBD1	14	TRBJ1-5	few	CASRGQGASQPQHF	TGTGCCAGCAGGGGACAGGGGGCTAGTCAGCCCCAGCATTTT
TRBV15	-	15	TRBJ2-7	few	CATSSWRASPYEQYF	TGTGCCACCAGCAGCTGGAGGGCCTCTCCCTACGAGCAGTACTTC
TRBV13	-	11	TRBJ2-7	many	CASSSGFEQYF	TGTGCCAGCAGCTCAGGGTTTGAGCAGTACTTC
TRBV5-8	-	14	TRBJ2-5	many	CASSLDQFQETQYF	TGTGCCAGCAGCTTGGACCAGTTCCAAGAGACCCAGTACTTC
TRBV2	TRBD1	14	TRBJ1-2	-	CASRSTGTGGRNTF	TGTGCCAGCAGATCTACCGGGACAGGGGGCAGAAACACCTTC
TRBV20-1	TRBD1	14	TRBJ1-1	-	CSARPGQGASEAFF	TGCAGTGCTAGACCAGGACAGGGGGCGTCTGAAGCTTTCTTT
TRBV7-2	TRBD1	14	TRBJ1-1	many	CASGLGTGNTEAFF	TGTGCCAGCGGACTCGGGACAGGCAACACTGAAGCTTTCTTT
TRBV5-5	-	15	TRBJ1-6	many	CASSLMEDSWSPLHF	TGTGCCAGCAGCTTGATGGAGGACTCATGGTCACCCCTCCACTTT
TRBV19	-	14	TRBJ1-5	few	CASSINNNNQPQHF	TGTGCCAGTAGTATAAATAACAACAATCAGCCCCAGCATTTT
TRBV25-1	-	13	TRBJ1-1	-	CASSEWMNTEAFF	TGTGCCAGCAGTGAGTGGATGAACACTGAAGCTTTCTTT
TRBV10-3	TRBD2	17	TRBJ2-7	many	CAISESTGLAGVYEQYF	TGTGCCATCAGTGAGTCGACGGGACTAGCGGGAGTCTACGAGCAGTACTTC
TRBV10-1	TRBD1	16	TRBJ2-7	-	CASSLDLGQGFNEQYF	TGCGCCAGCAGCTTGGATCTGGGACAGGGCTTTAACGAGCAGTACTTC
TRBV7-9	TRBD1	16	TRBJ1-3	-	CASSPRGQISGNTIYF	TGTGCCAGCAGCCCAAGGGGACAGATCTCTGGAAACACCATATATTTT
TRBV25-1	-	15	TRBJ1-3	-	CASSDSAVSGNTIYF	TGTGCCAGCAGTGATAGTGCCGTCTCTGGAAACACCATATATTTT
TRBV20-1	TRBD2	15	TRBJ2-5	few	CSAMGLAGLQETQYF	TGCAGTGCTATGGGACTAGCGGGGCTACAAGAGACCCAGTACTTC
TRBV25-1	TRBD1	15	TRBJ2-7	-	CASSLLQGRTYEQYF	TGTGCCAGCTCACTTCTACAGGGGCGAACCTACGAGCAGTACTTC
TRBV29-1	-	13	TRBJ1-2	few	CSAPAEQGSGYTF	TGCAGCGCTCCGGCAGAACAGGGTTCGGGCTACACCTTC
TRBV7-2	-	16	TRBJ1-3	-	CASSLDTGISGNTIYF	TGTGCCAGCAGCTTAGATACAGGGATCTCTGGAAACACCATATATTTT
TRBV7-9	TRBD2	15	TRBJ2-7	many	CASSLALREGGEQYF	TGTGCCAGCAGCTTAGCGCTCAGGGAGGGCGGCGAGCAGTACTTC
TRBV24-1	-	16	TRBJ2-2	few	CATSDLQDRNTGELFF	TGTGCCACCAGTGATTTGCAGGACAGGAACACCGGGGAGCTGTTTTTT
TRBV24-1	TRBD2	18	TRBJ2-5	-	CASSQVIAGAPGAETQYF	TGTGCCAGCAGCCAAGTGATAGCGGGAGCCCCTGGCGCTGAGACCCAGTACTTC
TRBV14	-	15	TRBJ1-2	-	CASSLYGGANYGYTF	TGTGCCAGCAGCCTCTATGGGGGGGCTAACTATGGCTACACCTTC
TRBV11-1	-	17	TRBJ1-3	-	CASSVEVLASSGNTIYF	TGTGCCAGCAGCGTTGAGGTGCTAGCGTCCTCTGGAAACACCATATATTTT
TRBV10-3	TRBD2	16	TRBJ2-7	few	CAIRVTGTSEPYEQYF	TGTGCCATCAGAGTAACCGGGACTAGCGAACCCTACGAGCAGTACTTC
TRBV25-1	-	14	TRBJ2-6	-	CASVVRAGANVLTF	TGTGCCAGCGTTGTCCGGGCCGGGGCCAACGTCCTGACTTTC
TRBV30	-	13	TRBJ2-5	-	CAWSNGGRETQYF	TGTGCCTGGAGTAATGGGGGACGCGAGACCCAGTACTTC
TRBV11-2	-	15	TRBJ1-2	-	CASSPEISGVGGYTF	TGTGCCAGCTCACCAGAAATTTCGGGGGTAGGAGGCTACACCTTC
TRBV2	-	17	TRBJ2-5	-	CASSLIDGTGMGETQYF	TGTGCCAGCAGTCTAATAGACGGGACGGGGATGGGGGAGACCCAGTACTTC
TRBV15	-	14	TRBJ1-6	-	CATSREQGGSPLHF	TGTGCCACCAGCAGAGAGCAGGGCGGTTCACCCCTCCACTTT
TRBV25-1	TRBD1	15	TRBJ1-1	-	CASSLPGGVDTEAFF	TGTGCCAGCAGTTTGCCAGGGGGCGTTGACACTGAAGCTTTCTTT
TRBV6-5	TRBD1	15	TRBJ2-7	-	CASSYSDRGVDEQYF	TGTGCCAGCAGTTACTCGGACAGGGGAGTCGACGAGCAGTACTTC
TRBV5-4	TRBD2	15	TRBJ2-5	-	CASSQRSGGQETQYF	TGTGCCAGCAGCCAACGTAGCGGGGGACAAGAGACCCAGTACTTC
TRBV15	TRBD2	16	TRBJ2-1	-	CASSEVGASGGNEQFF	TGTGCCAGCAGTGAAGTTGGGGCTAGCGGGGGCAATGAGCAGTTCTTC
TRBV7-9	-	13	TRBJ2-7	many	CASSLATGGEQYF	TGTGCTAGCAGCTTAGCGACCGGGGGCGAGCAGTACTTC
TRBV15	-	16	TRBJ1-5	-	CATSRDSGFRTETQHF	TGTGCCACCAGCAGAGATTCTGGATTCAGAACGGAGACCCAGCATTTT
TRBV20-1	-	14	TRBJ1-1	few	CSARGTVKNTEAFF	TGCAGTGCTCGAGGGACGGTAAAGAACACTGAAGCTTTCTTT
TRBV7-2	TRBD2	19	TRBJ2-5	few	CASSLDSTLAGGVQETQYF	TGTGCCAGCAGCTTAGACTCGACTTTAGCGGGAGGTGTACAAGAGACCCAGTACTTC
TRBV20-1	-	14	TRBJ1-5	-	CSAQSTGQRQPQHF	TGCAGTGCTCAATCAACAGGGCAGCGCCAGCCCCAGCATTTT
TRBV25-1	-	13	TRBJ2-3	-	CASSPWVIDTQYF	TGTGCCAGCAGCCCCTGGGTTATAGATACGCAGTATTTT
TRBV4-1	-	16	TRBJ2-2	few	CASSVRTLTNTGELFF	TGTGCCAGCAGCGTACGGACACTAACGAACACCGGGGAGCTGTTTTTT
TRBV7-9	-	14	TRBJ1-6	-	CASSSAGLGSPLHF	TGTGCCAGCAGCTCCGCAGGGTTGGGTTCACCCCTCCACTTT
TRBV9	TRBD1	15	TRBJ1-2	few	CASSSVDRGNYGYTF	TGTGCCAGCAGCTCCGTGGACAGGGGGAACTATGGCTACACCTTC
TRBV25-1	-	18	TRBJ2-2	-	CASSVGLGQGRNTGELFF	TGTGCCAGCAGCGTAGGCCTTGGGCAGGGAAGAAACACCGGGGAGCTGTTTTTT
TRBV29-1	-	13	TRBJ1-5	-	CSVRGSGNQPQHF	TGCAGCGTCCGGGGATCCGGCAATCAGCCCCAGCATTTT
TRBV9	-	13	TRBJ1-2	-	CASSAYSGYGYTF	TGTGCCAGCAGCGCTTATAGCGGCTATGGCTACACCTTC
TRBV25-1	-	14	TRBJ1-1	many	CASSVRGPNTEAFF	TGTGCCAGCAGTGTACGGGGGCCCAACACTGAAGCTTTCTTT
TRBV5-1	TRBD1	13	TRBJ2-7	-	CASTRSEGAEQYF	TGCGCCAGCACGCGCAGCGAGGGGGCCGAGCAGTACTTC
TRBV29-1	TRBD1	13	TRBJ1-2	many	CSVGDRGLIGYTF	TGCAGCGTTGGGGACAGGGGGCTGATTGGCTACACCTTC